This entry lists 8 T cell receptor beta chains sequenced from one sample in a study of T-cell reconstitution after alpha-beta-depleted transplantation in children. The TCRbeta library incorporated unique molecular identifiers. A single record per CDR3 protein comes from TCRdb applying MiXCR to the PCR reads. The table includes some 200,000 distinct CDR3 sequences, 7% to 9% detected once. The source material was PBMCs, mostly from graft donor cells, sampled 360 days after TCRalphabeta/CD19-depleted stem cell transplant. These TCRs come from a male patient between 2 and 10 years old who had a stem cell transplant for acute myeloid leukemia, so the T cells may come from the graft donor.

Only a few counts were recorded for this clonotype. V and J are TRBV7-9 and TRBJ2-7; possible D gene TRBD2, 5 bases. The CDR3 covers 13 residues. V was pared by 7 bases and J by 3 bases, with 13 bases between. Germline values: CDR1 SEHNR, CDR2 FQNEAQ (reference sequence). The CDR3 reads CASTSRANYEQYF. The CDR3, as DNA: TGTGCCAGCACTTCGAGGGCAAACTACGAGCAGTACTTC.

V and J are TRBV10-3 and TRBJ2-5; the D call may be TRBD1 or TRBD2 (5 bases each). V was clipped by 6 bases and J by 5 bases, with 13 bases between them. From germline, CDR1 is ENHRY and CDR2 SYGVKD. This CDR3 spans 13 amino acids. CDR3 region: CAIRGTLEETQYF. The CDR3 coding sequence is TGTGCCATCAGGGGGACCCTGGAGGAGACCCAGTACTTC.

This clonotype was observed a handful of times. The chain combines TRBV27 with TRBJ1-2; D possibly corresponds to TRBD1 (5 bases). CDR1 is MNHEY and CDR2 is SMNVEV in the germline V gene (reference sequence). The CDR3 extends over 13 amino acids. Trimming pared 1 base from V and 8 bases from J, leaving 11 bases between. This chain's CDR3 is CASSLFQGQGYTF. CDR3 nucleotides: TGTGCCAGCAGTTTATTCCAGGGTCAGGGCTACACCTTC.

This clonotype has ten or more counts. The V gene is TRBV5-1, the J gene TRBJ2-3; the D gene is possibly TRBD1 (6 bases). Trimming shortened V by 5 bases and J by 1 base, and 11 bases separated the two germline ends. This CDR3 spans 14 amino acids. The germline CDR1 and CDR2 sequences are SGHRS and YFSETQ. CDR3 nucleotides: TGCGCCAGCAGATCAGGACAGCGCACAGATACGCAGTATTTT. It specifies CASRSGQRTDTQYF.

In the case of this clonotype: The conserved closing phenylalanine or tryptophan is absent in this CDR3, likely reflecting a read error. The V and J genes are TRBV6-1 and TRBJ1-3; 7 nucleotides match TRBD1. After removal of 6 bases from V and 6 bases from J, the junction contained 11 bases not matched to a gene. Germline loops: CDR1 MNHNS, CDR2 SASEGT. This CDR3 has 15 amino acids. CDR3: CASSPPEGAVNTIYS. The CDR3 region has the DNA TGTGCCAGCAGCCCCCCGGAGGGGGCAGTAAACACCATATATTCT.

Worth noting for this clonotype: A much larger clone differs by one base, so this may be a read error. The chain links TRBV20-1 to TRBJ2-3, with 7 nucleotides matching TRBD2. The germline V gene has CDR1 DFQATT and CDR2 SNEGSKA (reference sequence). The CDR3 is 16 amino acids. Trimming took 3 bases from V and 3 from J; bases not matched to a gene: 12. The CDR3 here is CSASGSLAVVTDTQYF. CDR3 nucleotides: TGCAGTGCTAGCGGCTCTCTAGCGGTGGTAACAGATACGCAGTATTTT.

The chain joins TRBV3-1 to TRBJ2-5; no clear D. Germline lookup yields CDR1 LGHDT and CDR2 YNNKEL (reference sequence). V was trimmed by 4 bases and J by 2 bases, leaving 11 bases between them. This CDR3 contains 14 residues. CDR3 sequence reads: CASSPAARQETQYF. The CDR3 bases are TGTGCCAGCAGCCCAGCAGCTAGGCAAGAGACCCAGTACTTC.

The chain is built from TRBV10-3 and TRBJ2-5; maybe TRBD1 (5 bases). Germline V gene sequence: CDR1 ENHRY, CDR2 SYGVKD. V lost 8 bases, J lost 2 bases, and 9 bases lay in between. The CDR3 is 12 residues long. The CDR3 nucleotides are TGTGCCATCGCCAGGGAACAAGAGACCCAGTACTTC. This codes for CAIAREQETQYF.